This TCR beta chain was recorded in a study of T cell repertoires in cytomegalovirus infection. Overall study findings and caveats: People with CMV and the relevant HLA were identified by cumulative public TCR beta family frequency.

In the case of this clonotype: The antigen remains undetermined.

Germline V gene sequence: CDR1 SQVTM, CDR2 ANQGSEA. This CDR3 is built from 12 residues. Trimming removed 7 bases from V and 6 bases from J, with 14 bases in between. TCRdb redid the calling of the reads with MiXCR, one entry per CDR3 protein. The sample records some 200,000 distinct CDR3 sequences, around 20% being singletons. The chain couples TRBV29-1 to TRBJ2-3; D gene ambiguous. This sequence was found in a human donor in good health (CMV status not recorded). Some clones in this sample may be carry-over from other donors' samples. The material sequenced was PBMCs. The CDR3 sequence is CSGGPSPDTQYF. The DNA of the CDR3 is TGCAGCGGAGGACCCTCCCCGGATACGCAGTATTTT.